The present TCR beta chain was sequenced within a study of control samples from healthy donors and cancer patients. V lost 0 bases and J 3 bases, leaving 13 bases between the germline ends. This CDR3 has 15 residues. The germline CDR1 and CDR2 sequences are SGDLS and YYNGEE. Data came from immunoSEQ multiplex PCR; TCRdb stores just in-frame clones and leaves some out. This table has about 84,000 clones, 91% appearing once. The chain couples TRBV9 to TRBJ2-7, with a weak D call TRBD2 (5 bases). The specimen sequenced was blood. This receptor was identified in a man aged 45-60 years in good health. Written as DNA, the CDR3 is TGTGCCAGCAGCGTAGGTGGAACGGAGGTCTACGAGCAGTACTTC. It codes for CASSVGGTEVYEQYF.